This T cell receptor (beta chain) was captured in a study of identical twins. TCRdb used MiXCR to reprocess the 5' RACE reads, holding one entry per CDR3 protein. The repertoire consists of 200,000 to 300,000 distinct CDR3 sequences, with 7.5% occurring once and the leading ten covering around 5%. This CDR3 region has 15 residues. Trimming cost V 6 bases and J 5 bases; bases outside gene matches: 6. Germline V gene lookup returns CDR1 MNHEY and CDR2 SVGEGT. This clonotype was seen only a few times. What it binds is unknown. Study results and caveats: Invariant populations such as MAIT and iNKT cells could partly muddle zero-insertion analyses. Twin pairs had excess sharing that was weaker in beta out-of-frame sequences. The models gave estimates that fell short of the out-of-frame TCR alpha sharing seen in monozygotic twins. Memory repertoires lacked the insertion deficit that abundant cord blood beta clonotypes showed.

The same data also went into a second study, on yellow fever vaccine responses in identical twins.

The origin of this receptor is a young woman in good health. The chain is built from TRBV6-2 or TRBV6-3 and TRBJ2-3; 12 nucleotides match TRBD2. Material for sequencing was CD8+ T cells sorted from blood. The CDR3 here is CASSLAGGPGDTQYF. In DNA form, the CDR3 reads TGTGCCAGCAGCCTAGCGGGAGGGCCCGGAGATACGCAGTATTTT.